This record covers a single T cell receptor beta chain. This specimen comes from a study of human versus mouse CDR3 diversity and MHC coevolution. Per germline, CDR1 LNHNV and CDR2 YYDKDF (reference sequence). V trimming: 4 bases; J trimming: 5 bases; junction bases outside the gene matches: 17. The length of the CDR3 is 19 residues. Clones were read by immunoSEQ multiplex PCR, and TCRdb kept only the in-frame ones, dropping some. This table holds roughly 80,000 clones, roughly 92% found once. This TCR came from a person between 25 and 70 years old in good health. The rearrangement uses TRBV15 and TRBJ2-5, with 12 bases that match TRBD2. The sample consisted of naive CD4+ T cells from blood. Subset meaning: CD45RO-negative CD62L-positive naive CD4 T cells. The CDR3, as DNA: TGTGCCACCAGCAAAGAGGTCCCACGGACTAGCGGGATCGGGGAGACCCAGTACTTC. The encoded protein is CATSKEVPRTSGIGETQYF. Full variable domain (remainder filled in from reference TRBV15 and TRBJ2-5): DAMVIQNPRYQVTQFGKPVTLSCSQTLNHNVMYWYQQKSSQAPKLLFHYYDKDFNNEADTPDNFQSRRPNTSFCFLDIRSPGLGDTAMYLCATSKEVPRTSGIGETQYFGPGTRLLVL.